The 25 T cell receptor beta chains below come from one sample, sequenced in a study of blood T cell repertoires in COVID-19. The repertoire was sequenced with immunoSEQ multiplex PCR; TCRdb's copy has only in-frame clones and lacks some. In the table there are about 260,000 clones, about 88% of which are singletons. The sequenced sample consisted of PBMCs or T cells enriched from blood (not recorded which). These receptors came from a man in his thirties or forties with acute COVID-19.

The chain recombines TRBV15 with TRBJ1-6; tentatively, D is TRBD1 (5 bases). The CDR3 spans 17 residues. The V end was cut by 1 base, the J end by 0 bases, with 10 bases between. CDR1 and CDR2 (germline): LNHNV, YYDKDF (reference sequence). CDR3 DNA sequence: TGTGCCACCAGCAGAGTACGGGGGAGCTCCTATAATTCACCCCTCCACTTT. This translates into CATSRVRGSSYNSPLHF.

The rearrangement joins TRBV29-1 to TRBJ2-3, with TRBD2 as a possible D gene (5 bases). V was shortened by 0 bases and J by 3 bases, with 10 bases between the two germline ends. The germline CDR1 and CDR2 sequences are SQVTM and ANQGSEA. The CDR3 is 14 amino acids. The CDR3 bases are TGCAGCGTTGAAGAGGGAGCGGAGACAGATACGCAGTATTTT. This sequence encodes CSVEEGAETDTQYF.

This chain links TRBV5-1 with TRBJ1-6; D call uncertain. V was shortened by 3 bases and J by 3 bases, with 7 bases between the two germline ends. The CDR3 totals 14 residues. Germline CDR1 SGHRS, CDR2 YFSETQ. CDR3 protein: CASSSQVYNSPLHF. The CDR3 region has the DNA TGCGCCAGCAGCTCGCAGGTCTATAATTCACCCCTCCACTTT.

The chain links TRBV19 to TRBJ1-3, with D tentatively TRBD1 (6 bases). Trimming left V 7 bases short and J 4 bases short, with 17 bases between. This CDR3 spans 15 amino acids. Germline lookup yields CDR1 LNHDA and CDR2 SQIVND (reference sequence). The CDR3 here is CASTEQGIRGNTIYF. The CDR3 DNA reads TGTGCCAGTACCGAACAGGGAATTAGGGGAAACACCATATATTTT.

V gene TRBV5-1 combines with J gene TRBJ2-1; D remains ambiguous. The CDR3 has 14 amino acids. Germline V gene sequence: CDR1 SGHRS, CDR2 YFSETQ. The V gene lost 5 bases and the J gene lost 5 bases, with 14 bases spanning the gap. The CDR3 is CASSYEAANNEQFF. CDR3 nucleotides: TGCGCCAGCAGTTATGAGGCAGCCAACAATGAGCAGTTCTTC.

This sequence joins TRBV7-3 and TRBJ2-1, with 12 bases identical to TRBD1. The CDR3 is 16 residues long. The junction had 8 bases not matched to a gene; V was cut back by 5 bases and J by 6 bases. The germline V gene has CDR1 SGHTA and CDR2 FQGTGA. The CDR3 nucleotides read TGTGCCAGCAGCCCCGAGGGGACAGGGGGCTTCAATGAGCAGTTCTTC. It codes for CASSPEGTGGFNEQFF. Full variable domain (rest looked up from reference TRBV7-3 and TRBJ2-1): GAGVSQTPSNKVTEKGKYVELRCDPISGHTALYWYRQSLGQGPEFLIYFQGTGAADDSGLPNDRFFAVRPEGSVSTLKIQRTERGDSAVYLCASSPEGTGGFNEQFFGPGTRLTVL.

In regard to this clone: At one boundary the junction diverges from the germline segment, which might be a read error. The J gene is TRBJ1-4, the V gene TRBV5-1, with D uncertain. This CDR3 comprises 14 residues. Germline CDR1 and CDR2: SGHRS and YFSETQ. The CDR3 coding sequence is TGTGCCAGCAGCTTAGATCCAGGAGGTGAAAAACTGTTTTTT. As protein: CASSLDPGGEKLFF.

This clone is a singleton in its sample. The genes are TRBV30 and TRBJ2-1; 7 bases fit TRBD2. The CDR3 contains 19 residues. The J segment lost 3 bases and the V segment lost 2 bases, leaving 19 bases of the junction unmatched. Germline-derived CDR1 and CDR2 are GTSNPN and SVGIG (reference sequence). CDR3 region: CAWSRPLETSRKVYNEQFF. In DNA, the CDR3 is TGTGCCTGGAGTCGACCCCTCGAGACTAGCCGGAAGGTCTACAATGAGCAGTTCTTC.

This clone was counted a single time. The chain combines TRBV13 with TRBJ2-3; 9 nucleotides agree with TRBD2. V was clipped by 2 bases and J by 6 bases; unmatched bases: 6. This CDR3 region has 15 residues. CDR1 and CDR2 (germline): PRHDT, FYEKMQ (reference sequence). CDR3 residues: CASSLYSSGGDTQYF. In nucleotides, the CDR3 is TGTGCCAGCAGCTTATATTCCAGCGGGGGGGATACGCAGTATTTT. Supplemented by reference TRBV13 and TRBJ2-3, the full variable domain reads AAGVIQSPRHLIKEKRETATLKCYPIPRHDTVYWYQQGPGQDPQFLISFYEKMQSDKGSIPDRFSAQQFSDYHSELNMSSLELGDSALYFCASSLYSSGGDTQYFGPGTRLTVL.

The rearrangement joins TRBV4-1 to TRBJ2-3; TRBD1 is a possible D gene (5 bases). The V gene's germline CDR1 is MGHRA and CDR2 YSYEKL. CDR3 length equals 13 residues. Trimming cost V 1 base and J 4 bases, with 6 bases left between them. The CDR3 nucleotides are TGCGCCAGCAGCCAAGGACAGCCAGATACGCAGTATTTT. Its protein is CASSQGQPDTQYF.

The rearrangement joins TRBV7-2 to TRBJ1-1, with 11 bases aligning to TRBD1. Germline trimming cut 5 bases from V and 6 bases from J; bases unmatched to any gene: 5. The CDR3 sequence is 14 residues long. Germline lookup yields CDR1 SGHTA and CDR2 FQGNSA. The CDR3 DNA reads TGTGCCAGCAGCGGACAGGGGGCTGAGGCTGAAGCTTTCTTT. This gives the protein CASSGQGAEAEAFF.

V and J are TRBV6-1 and TRBJ1-2; D is possibly TRBD1 (6 bases). The CDR3 covers 15 residues. V was trimmed by 3 bases and J by 4 bases, leaving 15 bases between them. In germline, CDR1 is MNHNS, CDR2 SASEGT. CDR3 in DNA: TGTGCCAGCAGTGAGGGCGGGGGCGCGGGCTATGGCTACACCTTC. Amino acids: CASSEGGGAGYGYTF.

V usage is TRBV5-4 and J usage is TRBJ2-3; possible D gene TRBD1, 6 bases. The CDR3 runs 16 residues. The V gene's germline CDR1 is SGHNT and CDR2 YYREEE (reference sequence). The ends were cut back, 4 bases at V and 0 bases at J, with 15 bases in the middle. DNA of the CDR3: TGTGCCAGCAGCATAAAAACAGGGTACAGCACAGATACGCAGTATTTT. Translating gives CASSIKTGYSTDTQYF.

The gene calls are TRBV9 and TRBJ1-1; D unresolved. This CDR3 spans 14 amino acids. V gave up 4 bases and J gave up 7 bases, with 17 bases separating them. The V gene's germline CDR1 is SGDLS and CDR2 YYNGEE. The CDR3 region is CASSPARRGDEAFF. CDR3 coding DNA: TGTGCCAGCAGCCCAGCCCGACGGGGAGATGAAGCTTTCTTT.

This clone was observed once. V and J are TRBV28 and TRBJ1-2; 8 bases map to TRBD1. Germline CDR1 is MDHEN and CDR2 is SYDVKM. This CDR3 has 14 residues. V shed 4 bases and J 4 bases; nucleotides not matched to a gene: 5. CDR3 sequence reads: CASSYKGQVYGYTF. The CDR3 DNA reads TGTGCCAGCAGTTACAAGGGACAGGTCTATGGCTACACCTTC.

The V gene is TRBV19, the J gene TRBJ2-1; TRBD2 aligns across 7 bases. With 3 bases clipped from V and 8 bases from J, the junction kept 16 bases outside the gene matches. CDR1 LNHDA and CDR2 SQIVND come from the germline V gene (reference sequence). This CDR3 region has 17 residues. The CDR3 loop is CASSIPQRGWGLDEQFF. CDR3 DNA sequence: TGTGCCAGTAGTATCCCTCAGCGGGGATGGGGATTGGATGAGCAGTTCTTC.

The chain uses TRBV11-2 and TRBJ2-1; 11 bases agree with TRBD1. The CDR3 is 15 amino acids. Losses at the gene ends were 2 bases for V and 6 bases for J; bases not matched to a gene: 3. In germline, CDR1 is SGHAT, CDR2 FQNNGV. CDR3 in DNA: TGTGCCAGCAGCTTATTAGGGACAGGGGGCAATGAGCAGTTCTTC. Its protein is CASSLLGTGGNEQFF.

The chain links TRBV11-3 to TRBJ1-5; 9 nucleotides align to TRBD1. J gave up 0 bases and V 3 bases, and 6 bases lay outside the gene matches. Per germline, CDR1 SGHNT and CDR2 YENEEA. The CDR3 length is 17 residues. CDR3 nucleotide sequence: TGTGCCAGCAGCTTCGGGACAGGGCGTTATAGCAATCAGCCCCAGCATTTT. It codes for CASSFGTGRYSNQPQHF. Based on the CDR3 plus reference TRBV11-3 and TRBJ1-5, the full variable domain is EAGVVQSPRYKIIEKKQPVAFWCNPISGHNTLYWYLQNLGQGPELLIRYENEEAVDDSQLPKDRFSAERLKGVDSTLKIQPAELGDSAVYLCASSFGTGRYSNQPQHFGDGTRLSIL.

This clone was recorded once. The chain joins TRBV24-1 to TRBJ2-5; 11 nucleotides match TRBD1. The germline gives CDR1 KGHDR, CDR2 SFDVKD. After removal of 9 bases from V and 4 bases from J, the junction contained 6 bases not matched to a gene. This CDR3 has 14 residues. The CDR3 reads CATGGQGAAETQYF. CDR3 DNA: TGTGCCACCGGAGGACAGGGGGCGGCAGAGACCCAGTACTTC.

The chain joins TRBV11-1 to TRBJ2-3; possibly TRBD1 for D (6 bases). Trimming removed 2 bases from V and 3 bases from J, with 15 bases in between. There are 16 residues in the CDR3. CDR1 and CDR2 (germline): SGHAT, FQDESV (reference sequence). CDR3 protein: CASSLWAGVTTDTQYF. As DNA, the CDR3 is TGTGCCAGCAGCTTATGGGCAGGGGTGACGACAGATACGCAGTATTTT.

V gene TRBV6-1 combines with J gene TRBJ1-1; no reliable D call. Trimming removed 3 bases from V and 0 bases from J, with 8 bases in between. The CDR3 extends over 14 amino acids. CDR1 and CDR2 from the germline V gene are MNHNS and SASEGT. The CDR3 protein is CASSEPNMNTEAFF. CDR3 nucleotides: TGTGCCAGCAGTGAGCCGAACATGAACACTGAAGCTTTCTTT.

The CDR3 is CASSQDLWNTEAFF. The CDR3 DNA follows: TGTGCCAGCAGCCAAGATCTTTGGAACACTGAAGCTTTCTTT. The V gene is TRBV4-2, the J gene TRBJ1-1; D gene ambiguous. In germline, CDR1 is LGHNA, CDR2 YNFKEQ. The CDR3 is 14 residues long. V dropped 0 bases and J dropped 1 base, with 6 bases sitting between them.

V gene TRBV15 combines with J gene TRBJ1-5, with a tentative D call TRBD1 (5 bases). The CDR3 contains 17 residues. Germline CDR1 LNHNV, CDR2 YYDKDF (reference sequence). Between the trimmed V and J ends, which lost 1 base and 7 bases, there was a span of 20 bases. CDR3 sequence reads: CATSRAGAGGVGQPQHF. The DNA of the CDR3 is TGTGCCACCAGCAGAGCTGGGGCAGGAGGGGTTGGGCAGCCCCAGCATTTT.

V gene TRBV7-2 combines with J gene TRBJ1-2; D uncertain. Germline CDR1 is SGHTA and CDR2 is FQGNSA. The CDR3 is 13 residues long. Trimming cost V 5 bases and J 8 bases, with 15 bases left between them. CDR3 sequence reads: CASSQRTGEGYTF. Here the CDR3 DNA reads TGTGCCAGCAGCCAACGGACTGGAGAAGGCTACACCTTC.

This clone was counted once. This rearrangement joins TRBV12-5 to TRBJ2-3; D possibly corresponds to TRBD2 (5 bases). Germline CDR1 LGHNT, CDR2 FRNRAP. V lost 0 bases and J 2 bases, leaving 12 bases between the germline ends. The CDR3 has 16 amino acids. The CDR3 region has the DNA TGTGCTAGTGGTTTGGTACAAGCGGCGTTCACAGATACGCAGTATTTT. Protein sequence: CASGLVQAAFTDTQYF. The whole variable domain, remainder taken from reference TRBV12-5 and TRBJ2-3, is DARVTQTPRHKVTEMGQEVTMRCQPILGHNTVFWYRQTMMQGLELLAYFRNRAPLDDSGMPKDRFSAEMPDATLATLKIQPSEPRDSAVYFCASGLVQAAFTDTQYFGPGTRLTVL.